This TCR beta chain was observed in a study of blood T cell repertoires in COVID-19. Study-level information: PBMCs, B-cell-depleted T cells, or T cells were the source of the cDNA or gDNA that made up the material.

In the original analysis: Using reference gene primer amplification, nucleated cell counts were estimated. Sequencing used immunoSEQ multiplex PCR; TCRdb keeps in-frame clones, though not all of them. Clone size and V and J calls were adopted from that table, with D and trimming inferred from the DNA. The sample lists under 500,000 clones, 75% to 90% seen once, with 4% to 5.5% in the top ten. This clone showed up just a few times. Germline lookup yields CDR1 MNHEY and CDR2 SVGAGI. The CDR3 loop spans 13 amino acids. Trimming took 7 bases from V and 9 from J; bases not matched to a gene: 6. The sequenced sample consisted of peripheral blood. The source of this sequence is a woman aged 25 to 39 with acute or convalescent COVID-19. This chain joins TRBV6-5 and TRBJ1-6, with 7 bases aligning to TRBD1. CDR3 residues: CASKTGIVSPLHF. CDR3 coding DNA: TGTGCCAGCAAGACAGGGATTGTTTCACCCCTCCACTTT.